Presented here are 22 T cell receptor beta chains from one specimen sequenced in a study of blood T cell repertoires in COVID-19. Only in-frame clones appear in the TCRdb table, and some are missing; sequencing was by immunoSEQ multiplex PCR. The sample includes some 220,000 clones, about 84% of them seen just once. Sequencing was done on a sample of peripheral blood. These receptors originate from a human donor in a cohort sampled during active COVID-19.

The rearrangement joins TRBV7-2 to TRBJ1-2; weak D call: TRBD1 (6 bases). This CDR3 is 14 amino acids long. The germline V gene encodes CDR1 SGHTA and CDR2 FQGNSA. The germline V and J ends were trimmed by 1 base and 5 bases, with 11 bases remaining between them. This CDR3 is CASSLEWGPYGYTF. CDR3 in DNA: TGTGCCAGCAGCTTAGAGTGGGGGCCATATGGCTACACCTTC.

This clone was counted a few times. The V call is TRBV6-1, the J call TRBJ1-1, with 10 bases that match TRBD1. Germline V gene data show CDR1 as MNHNS and CDR2 as SASEGT. This CDR3 has 15 residues. V lost 3 bases, J lost 2 bases, and 3 bases stayed unmatched. CDR3 sequence: CASSEDRGINTEAFF. The CDR3 nucleotides read TGTGCCAGCAGTGAGGACAGGGGGATTAACACTGAAGCTTTCTTT.

The V gene is TRBV15, the J gene TRBJ2-7; a weak D match, TRBD1 (5 bases). Per the germline V gene, CDR1 is LNHNV and CDR2 is YYDKDF (reference sequence). The CDR3 spans 13 residues. The V end lost 5 bases, the J end lost 3 bases, and 11 bases lay between the germline ends. CDR3 residues: CATSHAGHYEQYF. The CDR3 DNA follows: TGTGCCACCAGCCACGCCGGACACTACGAGCAGTACTTC.

The CDR3 region is CASSRGAERRYEQYF. DNA for the CDR3: TGTGCCAGCAGCCGAGGAGCGGAAAGACGGTACGAGCAGTACTTC. The chain employs TRBV5-4 and TRBJ2-7, with D perhaps TRBD2 (5 bases). Germline CDR1 SGHNT, CDR2 YYREEE (reference sequence). This CDR3 has 15 amino acids. The V and J ends lost 4 bases and 4 bases respectively, with 18 bases between them. Supplemented by reference TRBV5-4 and TRBJ2-7, the full variable domain reads ETGVTQSPTHLIKTRGQQVTLRCSSQSGHNTVSWYQQALGQGPQFIFQYYREEENGRGNFPPRFSGLQFPNYSSELNVNALELDDSALYLCASSRGAERRYEQYFGPGTRLTVT.

This clone was recorded once. The CDR3 sequence: CAISSSGEPYEQYF. CDR3 DNA sequence: TGTGCCATCAGCTCTAGCGGGGAGCCCTACGAGCAGTACTTC. The V and J genes are TRBV10-3 and TRBJ2-7; 9 bases line up with TRBD2. V shed 6 bases and J 2 bases; nucleotides not matched to a gene: 5. This CDR3 has 14 amino acids. Germline-derived CDR1 and CDR2 are ENHRY and SYGVKD.

This clone was recorded a few times. The rearrangement uses TRBV7-2 and TRBJ2-1, with D perhaps TRBD1 (5 bases). CDR1 SGHTA and CDR2 FQGNSA come from the germline V gene. This CDR3 region has 15 residues. Trimming took off 2 bases at V and 7 bases at J, with 15 bases between the two ends. The CDR3 loop is CASSLIGRVENEQFF. Here the CDR3 DNA reads TGTGCCAGCAGCTTAATTGGCAGGGTAGAAAATGAGCAGTTCTTC.

This chain links TRBV7-9 with TRBJ1-4; tentative D call: TRBD1 (6 bases). V was shortened by 7 bases and J by 0 bases, with 18 bases between the two germline ends. Germline CDR1 SEHNR, CDR2 FQNEAQ (reference sequence). There are 17 residues in the CDR3. This CDR3 is CASTGAFGGSTNEKLFF. CDR3 coding DNA: TGTGCCAGCACGGGGGCCTTCGGTGGGTCAACTAATGAAAAACTGTTTTTT. Full variable domain (remainder filled in from reference TRBV7-9 and TRBJ1-4): DTGVSQNPRHKITKRGQNVTFRCDPISEHNRLYWYRQTLGQGPEFLTYFQNEAQLEKSRLLSDRFSAERPKGSFSTLEIQRTEQGDSAMYLCASTGAFGGSTNEKLFFGSGTQLSVL.

The J gene is TRBJ1-1, the V gene TRBV28, with TRBD1 matching over 7 bases. CDR1 and CDR2 from the germline V gene are MDHEN and SYDVKM. This CDR3 spans 15 amino acids. V lost 0 bases and J lost 10; bases outside the gene matches: 11. CDR3 amino acids: CASSLWPGGRVGAFF. CDR3 nucleotides: TGTGCCAGCAGTTTATGGCCAGGGGGGCGGGTCGGAGCTTTCTTT.

The chain joins TRBV9 to TRBJ2-3, with a weak D call TRBD2 (5 bases). This CDR3 is built from 16 residues. CDR1 SGDLS and CDR2 YYNGEE come from the germline V gene. V gave up 3 bases and J gave up 1 base, with 15 bases separating them. The CDR3 region is CASSASLAPGTDTQYF. DNA of the CDR3: TGTGCCAGCAGCGCGAGCCTAGCCCCAGGCACAGATACGCAGTATTTT.

The chain couples TRBV7-3 to TRBJ2-3; no clear D gene. The V gene's germline CDR1 is SGHTA and CDR2 FQGTGA. V lost 3 bases and J 4 bases, leaving 8 bases between the germline ends. The CDR3 spans 13 residues. The CDR3 protein is CASSFYGADTQYF. The CDR3 region has the DNA TGTGCCAGCAGCTTTTACGGTGCAGATACGCAGTATTTT.

The chain uses TRBV11-2 and TRBJ1-5; TRBD1 matches 7 bases. V gave up 5 bases and J gave up 4 bases; unmatched junction bases: 5. CDR3 length: 14 residues. Germline lookup yields CDR1 SGHAT and CDR2 FQNNGV. The CDR3 bases are TGTGCCAGCAGCCCGACAGGGTCGAATCAGCCCCAGCATTTT. The encoded protein is CASSPTGSNQPQHF.

The chain employs TRBV11-3 and TRBJ2-3, with a possible D match to TRBD1 (5 bases). Per the germline V gene, CDR1 is SGHNT and CDR2 is YENEEA. V was clipped by 0 bases and J by 11 bases, with 9 bases between them. The CDR3 covers 12 residues. This CDR3 reads CASSLDREEQYF. Here the CDR3 DNA reads TGTGCCAGCAGCTTAGACAGGGAAGAGCAGTATTTT. The whole variable domain, remainder taken from reference TRBV11-3 and TRBJ2-3, is EAGVVQSPRYKIIEKKQPVAFWCNPISGHNTLYWYLQNLGQGPELLIRYENEEAVDDSQLPKDRFSAERLKGVDSTLKIQPAELGDSAVYLCASSLDREEQYFGPGTRLTVL.

The chain combines TRBV11-2 with TRBJ2-7; the match to TRBD1 covers 7 bases. The CDR3 loop spans 11 amino acids. From germline, CDR1 is SGHAT and CDR2 FQNNGV. Losses at the gene ends were 10 bases for V and 6 bases for J; bases not matched to a gene: 6. CDR3 DNA sequence: TGTGCCATCTCGGACAGGTTCGAGCAGTACTTC. Amino acid sequence: CAISDRFEQYF.

The rearrangement links TRBV5-5 to TRBJ1-3; TRBD1 might be the D (5 bases). From germline, CDR1 is SGHKS and CDR2 YYEKEE (reference sequence). The CDR3 is made up of 16 amino acids. Trimming removed 5 bases from V and 0 bases from J, with 15 bases in between. CDR3 coding DNA: TGTGCCAGCAGTCCCAGGGCCGGCGGCTCTGGAAACACCATATATTTT. Its translation: CASSPRAGGSGNTIYF.

This clone was seen a handful of times. This chain links TRBV7-9 with TRBJ2-7, with 7 bases fitting TRBD1. CDR3 length equals 14 residues. Germline trimming cut 5 bases from V and 3 bases from J; bases unmatched to any gene: 7. Per germline, CDR1 SEHNR and CDR2 FQNEAQ (reference sequence). Here the CDR3 DNA reads TGTGCCAGCAGCAGATCGGGACAGATCTACGAGCAGTACTTC. Translated, it gives CASSRSGQIYEQYF.

V gene TRBV3-1 (or the pseudogene TRBV3-2) combines with J gene TRBJ2-7; 8 bases line up with TRBD1. The length of the CDR3 is 14 residues. V lost 4 bases to trimming and J lost 3 bases; unmatched junction nucleotides: 5. Per the germline V gene, CDR1 is LGHDT and CDR2 is YNNKEL (reference sequence). The CDR3 loop reads CASSPDRGLYEQYF. The CDR3 DNA reads TGTGCCAGCAGCCCCGACAGGGGCCTCTACGAGCAGTACTTC.

Of note for this clone: The same CDR3 also results from other DNA sequences found in this sample. The rearrangement links TRBV27 to TRBJ2-7; 7 nucleotides align to TRBD2. CDR3 length equals 15 residues. Germline V gene lookup returns CDR1 MNHEY and CDR2 SMNVEV (reference sequence). J gave up 0 bases and V 3 bases, and 5 bases lay outside the gene matches. The CDR3 region is CASSLAGGSSYEQYF. The CDR3 DNA follows: TGTGCCAGCAGTTTGGCGGGCGGGAGCTCCTACGAGCAGTACTTC.

V and J are TRBV7-3 and TRBJ2-1; D is perhaps TRBD2 (6 bases). V gave up 2 bases and J gave up 7 bases, with 9 bases separating them. The germline V gene encodes CDR1 SGHTA and CDR2 FQGTGA. The CDR3 covers 13 residues. This CDR3 reads CASSLSGGNEQFF. The CDR3, as DNA: TGTGCCAGCAGCTTATCTGGGGGGAATGAGCAGTTCTTC.

V usage is TRBV3-1 (or the pseudogene TRBV3-2) and J usage is TRBJ2-5; possible D gene TRBD2, 6 bases. The V end was cut by 5 bases, the J end by 5 bases, with 12 bases between. This CDR3 is 13 amino acids long. Germline lookup yields CDR1 LGHDT and CDR2 YNNKEL (reference sequence). The CDR3 spells CASSRLGSETQYF. CDR3 nucleotide sequence: TGTGCCAGCAGCAGACTAGGTAGTGAGACCCAGTACTTC.

This chain links TRBV19 with TRBJ2-5; TRBD2 might be the D (7 bases). Trimming removed 4 bases from V and 5 bases from J, with 17 bases in between. The germline V gene encodes CDR1 LNHDA and CDR2 SQIVND (reference sequence). The CDR3 spans 15 residues. The CDR3 is CASSTTGRGRETQYF. For the CDR3, the DNA is TGTGCCAGTAGTACCACAGGGAGGGGACGCGAGACCCAGTACTTC.

The chain recombines TRBV29-1 with TRBJ2-7, with TRBD1 matching over 8 bases. Germline-derived CDR1 and CDR2 are SQVTM and ANQGSEA. The CDR3 runs 11 residues. With 8 bases clipped from V and 3 bases from J, the junction kept 3 bases outside the gene matches. CDR3 amino acids: CSIDRGYEQYF. The CDR3 DNA is TGCAGCATAGACAGGGGCTACGAGCAGTACTTC.

The chain joins TRBV19 to TRBJ2-7, with 7 bases lining up with TRBD1. CDR3 length equals 13 residues. CDR1 LNHDA and CDR2 SQIVND come from the germline V gene (reference sequence). The ends lost 5 bases at V and 3 bases at J; junction bases unmatched: 4. The CDR3 here is CASSRDRYYEQYF. DNA of the CDR3: TGTGCCAGTAGTCGGGACAGATACTACGAGCAGTACTTC.